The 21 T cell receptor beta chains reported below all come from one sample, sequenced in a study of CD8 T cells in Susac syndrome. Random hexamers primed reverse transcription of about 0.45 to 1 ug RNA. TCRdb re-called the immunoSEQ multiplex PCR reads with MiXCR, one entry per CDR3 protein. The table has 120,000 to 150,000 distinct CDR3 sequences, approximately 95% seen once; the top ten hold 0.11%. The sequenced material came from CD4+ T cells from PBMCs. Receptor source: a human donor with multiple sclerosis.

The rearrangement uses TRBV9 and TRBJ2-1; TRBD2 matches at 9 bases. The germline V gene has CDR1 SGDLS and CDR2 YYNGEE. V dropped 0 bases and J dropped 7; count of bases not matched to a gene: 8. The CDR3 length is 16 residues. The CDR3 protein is CASSVGGASGKNEQFF. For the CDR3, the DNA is TGTGCCAGCAGCGTAGGAGGAGCTAGCGGGAAAAATGAGCAGTTCTTC.

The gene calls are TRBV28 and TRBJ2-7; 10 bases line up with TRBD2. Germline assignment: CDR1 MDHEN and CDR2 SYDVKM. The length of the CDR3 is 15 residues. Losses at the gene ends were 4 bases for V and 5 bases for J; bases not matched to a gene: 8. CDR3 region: CASSSLASGGHEQYF. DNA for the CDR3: TGTGCCAGCAGTTCGCTGGCTAGCGGGGGCCACGAGCAGTACTTC.

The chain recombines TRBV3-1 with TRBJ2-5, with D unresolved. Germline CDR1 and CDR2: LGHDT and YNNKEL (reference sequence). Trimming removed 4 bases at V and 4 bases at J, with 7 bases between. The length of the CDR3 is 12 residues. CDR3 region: CASSLQGETQYF. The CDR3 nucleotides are TGTGCCAGCAGCCTACAAGGAGAGACCCAGTACTTC.

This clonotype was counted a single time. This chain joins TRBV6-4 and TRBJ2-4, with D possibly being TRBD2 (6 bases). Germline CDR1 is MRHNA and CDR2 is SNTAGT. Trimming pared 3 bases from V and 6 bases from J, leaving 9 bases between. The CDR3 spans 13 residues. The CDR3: CASSDGGVNIQYF. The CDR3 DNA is TGTGCCAGCAGTGATGGAGGGGTAAACATTCAGTACTTC.

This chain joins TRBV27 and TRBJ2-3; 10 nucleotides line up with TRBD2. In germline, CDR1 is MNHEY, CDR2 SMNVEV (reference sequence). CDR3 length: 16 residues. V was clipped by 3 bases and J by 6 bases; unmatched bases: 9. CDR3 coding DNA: TGTGCCAGCAGTTTTGCAGCGGGAGGGCGGTCGGATACGCAGTATTTT. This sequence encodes CASSFAAGGRSDTQYF.

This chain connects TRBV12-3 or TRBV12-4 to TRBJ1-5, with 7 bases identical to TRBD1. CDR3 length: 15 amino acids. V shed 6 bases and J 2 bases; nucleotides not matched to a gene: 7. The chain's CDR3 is CASSPPGQGNQPQHF. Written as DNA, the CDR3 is TGTGCCAGCAGCCCCCCCGGACAGGGCAATCAGCCCCAGCATTTT.

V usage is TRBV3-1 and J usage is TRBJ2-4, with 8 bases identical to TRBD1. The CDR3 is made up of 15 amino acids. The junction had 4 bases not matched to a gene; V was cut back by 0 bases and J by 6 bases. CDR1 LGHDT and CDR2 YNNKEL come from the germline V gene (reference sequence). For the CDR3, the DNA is TGTGCCAGCAGCCAAGACGCCGGACAGGGAAACATTCAGTACTTC. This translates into CASSQDAGQGNIQYF. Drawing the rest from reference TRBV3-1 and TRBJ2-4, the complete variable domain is DTAVSQTPKYLVTQMGNDKSIKCEQNLGHDTMYWYKQDSKKFLKIMFSYNNKELIINETVPNRFSPKSPDKAHLNLHINSLELGDSAVYFCASSQDAGQGNIQYFGAGTRLSVL.

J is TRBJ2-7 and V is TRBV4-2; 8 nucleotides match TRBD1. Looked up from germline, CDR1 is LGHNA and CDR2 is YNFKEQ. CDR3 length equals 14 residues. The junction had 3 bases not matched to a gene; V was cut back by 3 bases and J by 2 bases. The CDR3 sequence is CASSHDRGTYEQYF. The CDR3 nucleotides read TGTGCCAGCAGCCATGACAGGGGAACCTACGAGCAGTACTTC.

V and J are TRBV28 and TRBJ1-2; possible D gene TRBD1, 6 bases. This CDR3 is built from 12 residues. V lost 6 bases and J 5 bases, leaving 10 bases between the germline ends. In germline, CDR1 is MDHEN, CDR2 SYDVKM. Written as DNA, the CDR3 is TGTGCCAGCAGGAGTACAGGGTATGGCTACACCTTC. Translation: CASRSTGYGYTF.

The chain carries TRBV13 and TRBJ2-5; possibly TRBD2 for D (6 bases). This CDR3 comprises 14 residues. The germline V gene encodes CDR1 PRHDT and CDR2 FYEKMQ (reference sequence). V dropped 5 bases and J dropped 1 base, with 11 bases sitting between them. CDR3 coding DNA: TGTGCCAGCAGCCAAGGGACTTTCCAAGAGACCCAGTACTTC. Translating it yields CASSQGTFQETQYF. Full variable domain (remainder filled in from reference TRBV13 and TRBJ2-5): AAGVIQSPRHLIKEKRETATLKCYPIPRHDTVYWYQQGPGQDPQFLISFYEKMQSDKGSIPDRFSAQQFSDYHSELNMSSLELGDSALYFCASSQGTFQETQYFGPGTRLLVL.

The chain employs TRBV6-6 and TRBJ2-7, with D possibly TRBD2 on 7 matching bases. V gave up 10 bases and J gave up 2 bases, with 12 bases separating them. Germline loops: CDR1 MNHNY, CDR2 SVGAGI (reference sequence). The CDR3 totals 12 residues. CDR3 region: CATGGLTYEQYF. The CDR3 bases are TGTGCCACCGGGGGGCTTACCTACGAGCAGTACTTC.

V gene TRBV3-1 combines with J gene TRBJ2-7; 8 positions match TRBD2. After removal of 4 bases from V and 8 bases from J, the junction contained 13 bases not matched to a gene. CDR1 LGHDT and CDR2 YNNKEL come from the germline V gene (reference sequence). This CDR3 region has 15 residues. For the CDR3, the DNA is TGTGCCAGCAGCCCCCCGGCGGGAGGATTTACGAAGCAGTACTTC. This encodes CASSPPAGGFTKQYF.

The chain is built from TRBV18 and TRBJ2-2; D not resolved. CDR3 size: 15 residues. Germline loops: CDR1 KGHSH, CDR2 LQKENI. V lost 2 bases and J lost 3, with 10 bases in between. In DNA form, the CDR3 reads TGTGCCAGCTCACCAAGGCACGGCGACACCGGGGAGCTGTTTTTT. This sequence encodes CASSPRHGDTGELFF.

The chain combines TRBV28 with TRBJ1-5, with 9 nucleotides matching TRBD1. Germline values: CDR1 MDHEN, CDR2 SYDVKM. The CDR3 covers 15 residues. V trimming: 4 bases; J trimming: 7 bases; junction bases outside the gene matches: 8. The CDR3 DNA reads TGTGCCAGCAGTTGGGGACAGGGTCGAATGCAGCCCCAGCATTTT. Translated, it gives CASSWGQGRMQPQHF.

In DNA, the CDR3 is TGCAGTGCTAGAAGGGACAGGGGAGGGGCCACTTTGGGGGAGCTGTTTTTT. Translated, it gives CSARRDRGGATLGELFF. The rearrangement links TRBV20-1 to TRBJ2-2; 10 nucleotides line up with TRBD1. The germline V gene encodes CDR1 DFQATT and CDR2 SNEGSKA (reference sequence). The CDR3 is made up of 17 amino acids. The V segment lost 2 bases and the J segment 8 bases; nucleotides outside the gene matches: 14.

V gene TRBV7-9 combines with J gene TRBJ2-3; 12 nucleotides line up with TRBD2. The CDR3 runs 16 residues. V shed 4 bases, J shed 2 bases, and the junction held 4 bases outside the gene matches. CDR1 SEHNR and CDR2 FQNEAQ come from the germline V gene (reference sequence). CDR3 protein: CASSSRTSGVTDTQYF. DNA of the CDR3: TGTGCCAGCAGCTCCCGGACTAGCGGGGTCACAGATACGCAGTATTTT.

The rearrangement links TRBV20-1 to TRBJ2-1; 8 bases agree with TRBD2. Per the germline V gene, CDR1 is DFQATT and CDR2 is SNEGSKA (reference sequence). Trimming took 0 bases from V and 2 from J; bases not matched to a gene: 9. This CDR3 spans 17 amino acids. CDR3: CSARDLAGFPTYNEQFF. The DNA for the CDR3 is TGCAGTGCTAGAGACCTAGCGGGTTTCCCCACCTACAATGAGCAGTTCTTC.

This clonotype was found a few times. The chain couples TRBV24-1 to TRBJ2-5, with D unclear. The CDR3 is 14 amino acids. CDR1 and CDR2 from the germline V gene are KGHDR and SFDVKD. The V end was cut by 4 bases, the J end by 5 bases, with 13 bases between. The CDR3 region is CATSDPGPVETQYF. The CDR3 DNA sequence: TGTGCCACCAGTGACCCGGGCCCCGTTGAGACCCAGTACTTC.

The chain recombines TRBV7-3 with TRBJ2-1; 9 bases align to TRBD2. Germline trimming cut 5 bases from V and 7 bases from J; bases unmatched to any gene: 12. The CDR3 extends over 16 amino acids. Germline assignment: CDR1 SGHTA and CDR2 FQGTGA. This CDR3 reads CASSDIGGRAVNEQFF. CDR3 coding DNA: TGTGCCAGCAGCGATATCGGCGGGAGGGCCGTGAATGAGCAGTTCTTC.

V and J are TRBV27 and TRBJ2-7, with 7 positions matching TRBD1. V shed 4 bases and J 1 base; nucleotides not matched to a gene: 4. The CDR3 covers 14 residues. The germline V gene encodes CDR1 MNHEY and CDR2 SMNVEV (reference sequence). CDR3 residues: CASSSDRSSYEQYF. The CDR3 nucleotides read TGTGCCAGCAGTTCGGACAGGAGTTCCTACGAGCAGTACTTC.

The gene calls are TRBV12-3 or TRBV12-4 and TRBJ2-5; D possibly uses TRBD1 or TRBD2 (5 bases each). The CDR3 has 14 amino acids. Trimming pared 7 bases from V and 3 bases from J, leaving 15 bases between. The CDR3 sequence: CASTRDRLEETQYF. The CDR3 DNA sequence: TGTGCCAGCACCCGGGACCGCCTCGAAGAGACCCAGTACTTC.